The 23 T cell receptor beta chains listed next were all sequenced from one sample in a study of blood T cell repertoires in COVID-19. Clones were sequenced by immunoSEQ multiplex PCR, and TCRdb holds only the in-frame ones, with some missing. Of around 250,000 clones in the sample, more than 75% are singletons; the top ten hold more than 2%. Source material: PBMCs or T cells enriched from blood (not recorded which). These TCRs come from a woman aged 45-59 years who had recovered from COVID-19.

The chain is built from TRBV5-1 and TRBJ1-4; a weak D match, TRBD1 (5 bases). CDR3 length: 13 residues. The V gene's germline CDR1 is SGHRS and CDR2 YFSETQ. Trimming left V 0 bases short and J 8 bases short, with 8 bases between. The CDR3 DNA reads as TGCGCCAGCAGCTTGGCCGCAGGGGAAAAACTGTTTTTT. Protein sequence: CASSLAAGEKLFF.

CDR3 sequence reads: CATSGAQGAYGYTF. The CDR3 DNA follows: TGTGCCACCAGCGGAGCGCAGGGGGCCTATGGCTACACCTTC. The chain combines TRBV15 with TRBJ1-2, with TRBD1 identical over 8 bases. V shed 5 bases, J shed 4 bases, and the junction held 6 bases outside the gene matches. The germline CDR1 and CDR2 sequences are LNHNV and YYDKDF (reference sequence). The length of the CDR3 is 14 residues.

As DNA, the CDR3 is TGTGCCAGCAGCGGACAGGGTGTCTATGGCTACACCTTC. Protein product: CASSGQGVYGYTF. The chain recombines TRBV6-5 with TRBJ1-2; 8 bases are a match to TRBD1. Germline CDR1 MNHEY, CDR2 SVGAGI. The J segment lost 4 bases and the V segment lost 6 bases, leaving 4 bases of the junction unmatched. CDR3 length: 13 residues.

The gene calls are TRBV28 and TRBJ1-4; D gene uncertain. Per the germline V gene, CDR1 is MDHEN and CDR2 is SYDVKM. There are 16 residues in the CDR3. V lost 6 bases, J lost 0 bases, and 14 bases lay in between. The CDR3 is CASSPVAVATNEKLFF. Written as DNA, the CDR3 is TGTGCCAGCAGCCCTGTAGCTGTTGCAACTAATGAAAAACTGTTTTTT. The entire variable domain, with the rest obtained from reference TRBV28 and TRBJ1-4, is as follows: DVKVTQSSRYLVKRTGEKVFLECVQDMDHENMFWYRQDPGLGLRLIYFSYDVKMKEKGDIPEGYSVSREKKERFSLILESASTNQTSMYLCASSPVAVATNEKLFFGSGTQLSVL.

This clone occurred once. The chain uses TRBV7-9 and TRBJ1-1, with 8 bases matching TRBD1. Trimming removed 5 bases from V and 0 bases from J; junction bases left unmatched: 8. CDR3 size: 16 residues. Germline V lookup: CDR1 SEHNR, CDR2 FQNEAQ (reference sequence). CDR3 bases: TGTGCCAGCAGCGGGCGGACAGGGTTAATGAACACTGAAGCTTTCTTT. Protein: CASSGRTGLMNTEAFF.

The chain uses TRBV7-9 and TRBJ2-7, with D maybe TRBD1 (5 bases). The V end lost 2 bases, the J end lost 2 bases, and 16 bases lay between the germline ends. CDR3 length: 16 residues. From germline, CDR1 is SEHNR and CDR2 FQNEAQ (reference sequence). The chain's CDR3 is CASSLFRGMIPYEQYF. CDR3 nucleotide sequence: TGTGCCAGCAGCTTATTTAGGGGTATGATTCCCTACGAGCAGTACTTC. The full variable domain, its missing parts supplied by reference TRBV7-9 and TRBJ2-7, is DTGVSQNPRHKITKRGQNVTFRCDPISEHNRLYWYRQTLGQGPEFLTYFQNEAQLEKSRLLSDRFSAERPKGSFSTLEIQRTEQGDSAMYLCASSLFRGMIPYEQYFGPGTRLTVT.

This chain links TRBV10-1 with TRBJ2-2; tentatively, D is TRBD2 (6 bases). In germline, CDR1 is WNHNN, CDR2 SYGVQD (reference sequence). The CDR3 is 15 residues long. V lost 3 bases to trimming and J lost 3 bases, with 11 bases between them. The CDR3 protein is CASSDGRRDTGELFF. The CDR3 DNA is TGCGCCAGCAGTGATGGGAGGCGCGACACCGGGGAGCTGTTTTTT.

This clone came up once. The gene calls are TRBV3-1 (or the pseudogene TRBV3-2) and TRBJ1-1; 8 bases line up with TRBD1. J was trimmed by 1 base and V by 2 bases; bases with no gene match: 15. The germline CDR1 and CDR2 sequences are LGHDT and YNNKEL (reference sequence). The CDR3 extends over 19 amino acids. The CDR3 here is CASSQRGTGQAYKNTEAFF. As DNA, the CDR3 is TGTGCCAGCAGCCAAAGAGGGACGGGACAGGCTTACAAGAACACTGAAGCTTTCTTT.

This clone appeared once. V usage is TRBV2 and J usage is TRBJ1-1, with 7 bases fitting TRBD1. V trimming: 8 bases; J trimming: 6 bases; junction bases outside the gene matches: 9. The germline V gene has CDR1 SNHLY and CDR2 FYNNEI. This CDR3 contains 13 residues. CDR3 region: CASSAGGSSEAFF. DNA for the CDR3: TGTGCCAGCTCTGCAGGGGGAAGCTCTGAAGCTTTCTTT.

The chain has TRBV29-1 and TRBJ1-2; 10 bases map to TRBD1. CDR1 SQVTM and CDR2 ANQGSEA come from the germline V gene. The CDR3 contains 13 residues. V trimming: 6 bases; J trimming: 2 bases; junction bases outside the gene matches: 3. The CDR3 region is CSVGQGPNYGYTF. CDR3 DNA sequence: TGCAGCGTGGGACAGGGGCCCAACTATGGCTACACCTTC.

The rearrangement links TRBV9 to TRBJ2-1; tentative D call: TRBD1 (5 bases). Germline-derived CDR1 and CDR2 are SGDLS and YYNGEE. Deletions cut 3 bases from V and 4 bases from J, with 11 bases between. CDR3 size: 14 residues. As DNA, the CDR3 is TGTGCCAGCAGCGGCCCACAGGTTTACAATGAGCAGTTCTTC. This translates into CASSGPQVYNEQFF.

V gene TRBV5-8 combines with J gene TRBJ1-5; D might be TRBD1 (6 bases). V lost 7 bases and J lost 2, with 10 bases in between. Germline V gene sequence: CDR1 SGHTS, CDR2 YDEGEE. The CDR3 covers 13 residues. CDR3 bases: TGTGCCAGCTCCTGGACAGGCAATCAGCCCCAGCATTTT. It yields the protein CASSWTGNQPQHF.

This chain connects TRBV4-3 to TRBJ1-1, with 10 bases identical to TRBD1. Losses at the gene ends were 4 bases for V and 1 base for J; bases not matched to a gene: 12. CDR1 and CDR2 (germline): LGHNA, YSLEER. This CDR3 is built from 18 residues. The CDR3 DNA reads TGCGCCAGCAGCCGGCCCTGGACAGGGGGTAACTCGAACACTGAAGCTTTCTTT. This encodes CASSRPWTGGNSNTEAFF.

This clone has only a few counts. V is TRBV7-3 and J is TRBJ1-1; tentative D call: TRBD1 (6 bases). Looked up from germline, CDR1 is SGHTA and CDR2 is FQGTGA. V lost 6 bases, J lost 6 bases, and 23 bases lay in between. The CDR3 has 16 residues. The CDR3 is CASSPREGLDSAEAFF. The CDR3 DNA reads as TGTGCCAGCAGTCCCCGGGAGGGGTTGGACAGTGCTGAAGCTTTCTTT. The full variable domain, its missing parts supplied by reference TRBV7-3 and TRBJ1-1, is GAGVSQTPSNKVTEKGKYVELRCDPISGHTALYWYRQSLGQGPEFLIYFQGTGAADDSGLPNDRFFAVRPEGSVSTLKIQRTERGDSAVYLCASSPREGLDSAEAFFGQGTRLTVV.

In this sample, this clone turned up once. This sequence joins TRBV28 and TRBJ2-1, with D perhaps matching TRBD2 (5 bases). This CDR3 comprises 14 residues. Germline-derived CDR1 and CDR2 are MDHEN and SYDVKM. Trimming removed 4 bases from V and 6 bases from J, with 13 bases in between. CDR3 sequence reads: CASSYTGRGNEQFF. CDR3 nucleotides: TGTGCCAGCAGTTATACCGGACGGGGCAATGAGCAGTTCTTC. The whole variable domain, remainder taken from reference TRBV28 and TRBJ2-1, is DVKVTQSSRYLVKRTGEKVFLECVQDMDHENMFWYRQDPGLGLRLIYFSYDVKMKEKGDIPEGYSVSREKKERFSLILESASTNQTSMYLCASSYTGRGNEQFFGPGTRLTVL.

V usage is TRBV4-1 and J usage is TRBJ1-2; D may be TRBD1 (5 bases). Germline loops: CDR1 MGHRA, CDR2 YSYEKL. Between the trimmed V and J ends, which lost 0 bases and 8 bases, there was a span of 16 bases. The CDR3 totals 15 residues. The CDR3 protein is CASSQDGGRGEGYTF. The CDR3 bases are TGCGCCAGCAGCCAAGACGGCGGAAGGGGCGAGGGCTACACCTTC.

The V and J genes are TRBV4-3 and TRBJ1-1; no firm D call. Trimming cost V 2 bases and J 1 base, with 8 bases left between them. The CDR3 consists of 14 residues. Germline V gene lookup returns CDR1 LGHNA and CDR2 YSLEER. The CDR3, as DNA: TGCGCCAGCAGCCAACAACTAAAGAACACTGAAGCTTTCTTT. It yields the protein CASSQQLKNTEAFF.

The chain combines TRBV7-8 with TRBJ2-2, with 8 bases fitting TRBD2. The J segment lost 5 bases and the V segment lost 5 bases, leaving 10 bases of the junction unmatched. Germline V CDR1 and CDR2: SGHVS, FQNEAQ. CDR3 length equals 16 residues. CDR3 sequence (DNA): TGTGCCAGCAGCCAAAACCGGGGGGGCCTAACCGGGGAGCTGTTTTTT. This gives the protein CASSQNRGGLTGELFF. Looking up the rest from reference TRBV7-8 and TRBJ2-2 gives the full variable domain: GAGVSQSPRYKVAKRGQDVALRCDPISGHVSLFWYQQALGQGPEFLTYFQNEAQLDKSGLPSDRFFAERPEGSVSTLKIQRTQQEDSAVYLCASSQNRGGLTGELFFGEGSRLTVL.

The genes are TRBV7-9 and TRBJ2-7; the match to TRBD2 covers 12 bases. Germline V gene data show CDR1 as SEHNR and CDR2 as FQNEAQ (reference sequence). The CDR3 has 15 residues. V gave up 5 bases and J gave up 7 bases; unmatched junction bases: 9. CDR3 sequence reads: CASSLGLAGSEEQYF. The CDR3 nucleotides are TGTGCCAGCAGCCTCGGACTAGCGGGGTCAGAAGAGCAGTACTTC. Looking up the rest from reference TRBV7-9 and TRBJ2-7 gives the full variable domain: DTGVSQNPRHKITKRGQNVTFRCDPISEHNRLYWYRQTLGQGPEFLTYFQNEAQLEKSRLLSDRFSAERPKGSFSTLEIQRTEQGDSAMYLCASSLGLAGSEEQYFGPGTRLTVT.

Concerning this clone itself: The sample contains more than one DNA sequence encoding this CDR3. The CDR3, as DNA: TGCGCCAGCAGCCAAGACCGAGGGAGCTCCTATAATTCACCCCTCCACTTT. Its protein product is CASSQDRGSSYNSPLHF. The J gene is TRBJ1-6, the V gene TRBV4-3; D remains ambiguous. Per germline, CDR1 LGHNA and CDR2 YSLEER. CDR3 length equals 17 residues. The V end was cut by 0 bases, the J end by 0 bases, with 9 bases between.

On this clone itself: This specimen includes other DNA sequences encoding the same CDR3. V usage is TRBV4-1 and J usage is TRBJ2-7; possibly TRBD2 for D (5 bases). Deletions cut 4 bases from V and 1 base from J, with 11 bases between. CDR1 and CDR2 from the germline V gene are MGHRA and YSYEKL. The CDR3 covers 14 residues. The DNA of the CDR3 is TGCGCCAGCAGCCTAGGACTCCTATCCTACGAGCAGTACTTC. Its protein is CASSLGLLSYEQYF.

This chain links TRBV12-3 or TRBV12-4 with TRBJ1-6; no firm D call. The CDR3 contains 12 residues. Deletions cut 6 bases from V and 10 bases from J, with 10 bases between. The CDR3 region is CASRASLSPLHF. The CDR3 bases are TGTGCCAGCAGGGCTTCCCTGTCACCCCTCCACTTT.

J is TRBJ2-7 and V is TRBV28, with 7 bases identical to TRBD2. The germline gives CDR1 MDHEN, CDR2 SYDVKM. The length of the CDR3 is 14 residues. The ends lost 6 bases at V and 3 bases at J; junction bases unmatched: 8. The DNA of the CDR3 is TGTGCCAGCAGGAGGGGAGGGTCTAGCTACGAGCAGTACTTC. As protein: CASRRGGSSYEQYF.